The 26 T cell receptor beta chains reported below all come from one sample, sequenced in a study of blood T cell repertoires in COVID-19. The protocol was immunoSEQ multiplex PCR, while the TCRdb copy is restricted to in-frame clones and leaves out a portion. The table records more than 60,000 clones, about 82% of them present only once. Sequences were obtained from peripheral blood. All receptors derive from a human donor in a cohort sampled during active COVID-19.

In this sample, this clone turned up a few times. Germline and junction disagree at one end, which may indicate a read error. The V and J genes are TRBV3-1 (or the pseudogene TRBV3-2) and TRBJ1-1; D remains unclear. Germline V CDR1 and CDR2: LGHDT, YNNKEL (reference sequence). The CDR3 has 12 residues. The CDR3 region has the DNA TGTGCCAGCAACCAAACCAGCGCTGAAGCTTTCTTT. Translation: CASNQTSAEAFF.

DNA for the CDR3: TGTGCCAGCAGTCCCCCCCAGGGGACGTTGAACACTGAAGCTTTCTTT. This sequence encodes CASSPPQGTLNTEAFF. The V call is TRBV6-2 or TRBV6-3, the J call TRBJ1-1; perhaps TRBD1 as D (6 bases). V was trimmed by 5 bases and J by 0 bases, leaving 16 bases between them. The germline gives CDR1 MNHEY, CDR2 SVGEGT. The CDR3 spans 16 residues.

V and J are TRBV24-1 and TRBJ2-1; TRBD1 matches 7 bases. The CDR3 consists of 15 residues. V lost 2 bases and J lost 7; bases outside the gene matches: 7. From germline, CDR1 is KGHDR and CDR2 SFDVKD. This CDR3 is CATSDSGQTANEQFF. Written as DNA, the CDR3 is TGTGCCACCAGTGATTCGGGACAGACCGCAAATGAGCAGTTCTTC.

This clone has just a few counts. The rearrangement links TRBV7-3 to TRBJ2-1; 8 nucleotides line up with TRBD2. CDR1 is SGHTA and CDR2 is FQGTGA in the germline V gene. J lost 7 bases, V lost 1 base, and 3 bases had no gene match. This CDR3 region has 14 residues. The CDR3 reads CASSLSGGQNEQFF. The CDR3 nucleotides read TGTGCCAGCAGCTTAAGCGGGGGGCAGAATGAGCAGTTCTTC.

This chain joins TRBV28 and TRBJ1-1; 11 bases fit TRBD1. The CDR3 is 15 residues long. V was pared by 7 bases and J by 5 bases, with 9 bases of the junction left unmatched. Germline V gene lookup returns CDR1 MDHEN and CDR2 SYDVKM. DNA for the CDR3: TGTGCCAGCAACCCTGCCGGGACAGGGGGGACTGAAGCTTTCTTT. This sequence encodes CASNPAGTGGTEAFF.

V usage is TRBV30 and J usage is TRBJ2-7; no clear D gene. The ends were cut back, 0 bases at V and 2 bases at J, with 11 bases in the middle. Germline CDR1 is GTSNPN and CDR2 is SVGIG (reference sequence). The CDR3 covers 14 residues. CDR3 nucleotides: TGTGCCTGGAGTGTGGGCTCAGGAACCTACGAGCAGTACTTC. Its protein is CAWSVGSGTYEQYF.

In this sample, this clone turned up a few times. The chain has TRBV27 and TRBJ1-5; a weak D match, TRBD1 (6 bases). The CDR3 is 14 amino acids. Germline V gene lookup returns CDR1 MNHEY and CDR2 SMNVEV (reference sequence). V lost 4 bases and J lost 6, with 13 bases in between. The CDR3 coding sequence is TGTGCCAGCAGTTCAAGGACAGAATCTCAGCCCCAGCATTTT. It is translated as CASSSRTESQPQHF.

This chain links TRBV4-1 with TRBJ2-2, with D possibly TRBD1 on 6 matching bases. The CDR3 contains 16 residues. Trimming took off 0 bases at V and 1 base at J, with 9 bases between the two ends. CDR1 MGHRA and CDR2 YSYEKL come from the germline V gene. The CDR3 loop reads CASSQDKGGNTGELFF. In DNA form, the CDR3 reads TGCGCCAGCAGCCAAGACAAAGGGGGGAACACCGGGGAGCTGTTTTTT.

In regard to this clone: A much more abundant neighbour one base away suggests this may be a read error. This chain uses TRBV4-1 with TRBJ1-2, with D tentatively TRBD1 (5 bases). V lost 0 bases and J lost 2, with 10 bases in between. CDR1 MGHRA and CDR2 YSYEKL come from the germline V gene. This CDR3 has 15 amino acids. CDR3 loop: CASSQDPGQNYGYTF. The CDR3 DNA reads TGCGCCAGCAGCCAAGATCCAGGGCAGAACTATGGCTACACCTTC.

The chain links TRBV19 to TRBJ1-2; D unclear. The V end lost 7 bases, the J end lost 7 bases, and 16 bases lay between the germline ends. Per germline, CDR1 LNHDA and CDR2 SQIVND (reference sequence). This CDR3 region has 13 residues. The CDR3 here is CASIFSGSSGYTF. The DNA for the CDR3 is TGTGCCAGTATCTTTAGCGGGTCGTCTGGCTACACCTTC.

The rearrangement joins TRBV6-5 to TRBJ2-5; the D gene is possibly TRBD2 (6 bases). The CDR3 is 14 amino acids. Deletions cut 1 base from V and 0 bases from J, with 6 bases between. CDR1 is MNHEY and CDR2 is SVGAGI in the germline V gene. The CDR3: CASSYWGDQETQYF. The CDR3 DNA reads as TGTGCCAGCAGTTACTGGGGGGACCAAGAGACCCAGTACTTC.

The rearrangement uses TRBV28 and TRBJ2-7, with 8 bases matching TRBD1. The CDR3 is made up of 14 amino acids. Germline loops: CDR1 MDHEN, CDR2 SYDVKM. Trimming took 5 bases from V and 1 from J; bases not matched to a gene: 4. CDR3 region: CASSTGGRSYEQYF. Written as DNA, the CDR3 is TGTGCCAGCAGTACAGGGGGGAGGTCCTACGAGCAGTACTTC.

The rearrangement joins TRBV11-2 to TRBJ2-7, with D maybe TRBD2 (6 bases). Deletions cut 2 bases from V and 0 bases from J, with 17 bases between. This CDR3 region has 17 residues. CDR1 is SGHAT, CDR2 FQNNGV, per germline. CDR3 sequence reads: CASSLNAGLAASYEQYF. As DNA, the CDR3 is TGTGCCAGCAGCTTAAATGCGGGGTTAGCGGCCTCCTACGAGCAGTACTTC.

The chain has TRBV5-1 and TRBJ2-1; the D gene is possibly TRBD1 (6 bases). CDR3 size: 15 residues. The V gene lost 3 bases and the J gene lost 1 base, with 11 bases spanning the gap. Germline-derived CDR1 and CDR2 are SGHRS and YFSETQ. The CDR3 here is CASSSGAGSYNEQFF. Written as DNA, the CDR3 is TGCGCCAGCAGCTCAGGGGCAGGGTCCTACAATGAGCAGTTCTTC. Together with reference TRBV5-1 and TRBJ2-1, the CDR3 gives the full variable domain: KAGVTQTPRYLIKTRGQQVTLSCSPISGHRSVSWYQQTPGQGLQFLFEYFSETQRNKGNFPGRFSGRQFSNSRSEMNVSTLELGDSALYLCASSSGAGSYNEQFFGPGTRLTVL.

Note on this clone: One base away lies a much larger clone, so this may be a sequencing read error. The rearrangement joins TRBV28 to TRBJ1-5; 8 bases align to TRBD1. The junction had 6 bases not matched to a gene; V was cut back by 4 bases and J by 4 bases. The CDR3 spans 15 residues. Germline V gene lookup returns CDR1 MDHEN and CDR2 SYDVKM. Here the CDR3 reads CASSSGGTGNQPQHF. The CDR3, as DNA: TGTGCCAGCAGTTCTGGCGGGACAGGTAATCAGCCCCAGCATTTT.

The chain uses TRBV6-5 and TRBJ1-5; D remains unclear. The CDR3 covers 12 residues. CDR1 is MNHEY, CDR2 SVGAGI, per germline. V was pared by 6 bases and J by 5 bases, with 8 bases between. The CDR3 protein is CASRLEDQPQHF. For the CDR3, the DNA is TGTGCCAGCAGACTCGAGGATCAGCCCCAGCATTTT.

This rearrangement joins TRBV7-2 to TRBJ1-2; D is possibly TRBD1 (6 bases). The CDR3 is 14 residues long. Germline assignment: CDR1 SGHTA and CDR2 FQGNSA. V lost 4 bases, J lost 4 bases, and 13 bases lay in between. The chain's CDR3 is CASSSLDRIYGYTF. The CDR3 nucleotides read TGTGCCAGCAGCTCACTCGACAGGATCTATGGCTACACCTTC.

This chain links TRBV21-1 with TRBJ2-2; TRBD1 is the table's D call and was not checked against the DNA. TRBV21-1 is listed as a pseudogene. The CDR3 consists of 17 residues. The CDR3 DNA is TGTGCCAGCAGCAAAGATTGTTCAGGGATTCCGGCCGGGGAGCTGTTTTTT. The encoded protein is CASSKDCSGIPAGELFF.

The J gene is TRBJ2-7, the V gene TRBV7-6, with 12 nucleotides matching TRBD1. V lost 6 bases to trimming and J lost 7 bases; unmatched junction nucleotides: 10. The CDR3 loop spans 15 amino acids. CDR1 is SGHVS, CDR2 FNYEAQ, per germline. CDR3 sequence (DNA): TGTGCCAGCAGTTTCCGGGGACAGGGGGCGTGGGAGCAGTACTTC. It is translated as CASSFRGQGAWEQYF. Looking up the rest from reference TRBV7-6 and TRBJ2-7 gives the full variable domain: GAGVSQSPRYKVTKRGQDVALRCDPISGHVSLYWYRQALGQGPEFLTYFNYEAQQDKSGLPNDRFSAERPEGSISTLTIQRTEQRDSAMYRCASSFRGQGAWEQYFGPGTRLTVT.

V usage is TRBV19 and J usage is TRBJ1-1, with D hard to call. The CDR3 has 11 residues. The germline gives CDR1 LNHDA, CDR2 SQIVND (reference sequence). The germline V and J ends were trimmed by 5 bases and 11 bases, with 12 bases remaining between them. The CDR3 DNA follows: TGTGCCAGTAGTGCCTCAGTAGCCGCTTTCTTT. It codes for CASSASVAAFF.

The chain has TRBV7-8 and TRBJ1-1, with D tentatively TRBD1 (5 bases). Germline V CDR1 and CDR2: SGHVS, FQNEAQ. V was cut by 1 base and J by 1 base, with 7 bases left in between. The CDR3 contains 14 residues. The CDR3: CASSLGQGNTEAFF. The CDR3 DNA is TGTGCCAGCAGCTTAGGTCAGGGGAACACTGAAGCTTTCTTT.

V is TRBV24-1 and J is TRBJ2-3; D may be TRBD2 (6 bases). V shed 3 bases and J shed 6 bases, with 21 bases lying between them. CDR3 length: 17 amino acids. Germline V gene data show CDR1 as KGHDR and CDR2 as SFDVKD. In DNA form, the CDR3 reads TGTGCCACCAGTGATCACCCTGGGAGACTAGGGAGTGATACGCAGTATTTT. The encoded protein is CATSDHPGRLGSDTQYF.

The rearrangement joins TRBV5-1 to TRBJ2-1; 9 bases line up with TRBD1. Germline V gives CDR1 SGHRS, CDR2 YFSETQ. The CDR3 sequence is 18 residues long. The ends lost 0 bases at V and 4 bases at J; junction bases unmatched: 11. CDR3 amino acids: CASSLASNTGTGYNEQFF. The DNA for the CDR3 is TGCGCCAGCAGCTTGGCGTCTAACACCGGGACAGGGTACAATGAGCAGTTCTTC.

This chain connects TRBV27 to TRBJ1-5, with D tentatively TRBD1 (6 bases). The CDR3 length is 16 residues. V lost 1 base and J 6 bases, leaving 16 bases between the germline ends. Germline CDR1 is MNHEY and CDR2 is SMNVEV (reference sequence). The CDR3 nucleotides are TGTGCCAGCAGTTTATGGTCTGGGGGCCCGGGTCAGCCCCAGCATTTT. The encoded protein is CASSLWSGGPGQPQHF.

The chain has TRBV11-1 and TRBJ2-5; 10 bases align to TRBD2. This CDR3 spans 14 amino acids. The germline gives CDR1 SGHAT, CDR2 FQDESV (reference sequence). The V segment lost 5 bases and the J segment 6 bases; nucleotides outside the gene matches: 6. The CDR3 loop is CASSPKRGGQTQYF. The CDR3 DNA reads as TGTGCCAGCAGCCCGAAGCGGGGGGGCCAGACCCAGTACTTC.

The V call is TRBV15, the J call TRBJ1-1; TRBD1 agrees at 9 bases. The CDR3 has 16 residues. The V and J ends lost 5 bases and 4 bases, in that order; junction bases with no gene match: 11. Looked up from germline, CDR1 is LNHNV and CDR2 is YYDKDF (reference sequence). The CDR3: CATSASYRGPGTEAFF. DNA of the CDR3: TGTGCCACCAGCGCTAGTTACAGGGGGCCGGGCACTGAAGCTTTCTTT.